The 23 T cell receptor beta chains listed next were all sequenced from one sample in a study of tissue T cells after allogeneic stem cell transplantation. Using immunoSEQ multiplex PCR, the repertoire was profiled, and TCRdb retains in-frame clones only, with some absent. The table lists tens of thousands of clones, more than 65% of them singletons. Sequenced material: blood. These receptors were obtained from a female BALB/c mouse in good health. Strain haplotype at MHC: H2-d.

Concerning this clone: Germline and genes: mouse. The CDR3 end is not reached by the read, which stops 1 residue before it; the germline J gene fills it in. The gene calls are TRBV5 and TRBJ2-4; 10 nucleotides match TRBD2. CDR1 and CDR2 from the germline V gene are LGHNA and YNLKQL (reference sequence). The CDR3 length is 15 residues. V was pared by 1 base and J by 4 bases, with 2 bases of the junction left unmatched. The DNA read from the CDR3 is TGTGCCAGCAGCCAAGTACTGGGGGGGAAAAACACCTTGTAC. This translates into CASSQVLGGKNTLY. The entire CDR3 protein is CASSQVLGGKNTLYF.

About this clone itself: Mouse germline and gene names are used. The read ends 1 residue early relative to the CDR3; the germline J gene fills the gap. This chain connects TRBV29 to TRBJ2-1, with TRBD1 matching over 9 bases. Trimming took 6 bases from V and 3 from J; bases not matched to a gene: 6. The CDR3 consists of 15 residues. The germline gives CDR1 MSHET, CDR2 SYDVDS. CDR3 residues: CASSPDRGGYAEQFF. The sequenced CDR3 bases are TGTGCTAGCAGCCCGGACAGGGGAGGCTATGCTGAGCAGTTC.

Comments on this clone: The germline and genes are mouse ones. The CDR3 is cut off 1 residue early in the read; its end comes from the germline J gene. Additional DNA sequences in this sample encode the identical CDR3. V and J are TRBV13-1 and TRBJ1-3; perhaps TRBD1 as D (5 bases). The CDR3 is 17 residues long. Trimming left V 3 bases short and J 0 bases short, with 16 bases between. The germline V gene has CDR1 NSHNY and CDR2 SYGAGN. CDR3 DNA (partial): TGTGCCAGCAGTGCGGGGACGGGGGGAAATTCTGGAAATACGCTCTAT. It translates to CASSAGTGGNSGNTLY. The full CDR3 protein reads CASSAGTGGNSGNTLYF.

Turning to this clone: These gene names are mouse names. The covered CDR3 bases are TGTGCTAGCAGTTTACCTGGGGGGGGCTATGCTGAGCAGTTC. This codes for CASSLPGGGYAEQF. The complete CDR3 sequence is CASSLPGGGYAEQFF. The chain employs TRBV29 and TRBJ2-1, with 9 bases matching TRBD2. The read gets to within 1 residue of the CDR3 end, and the germline J gene fills in the rest. J gave up 3 bases and V 2 bases, and 2 bases lay outside the gene matches. This CDR3 has 15 residues. Germline values: CDR1 MSHET, CDR2 SYDVDS.

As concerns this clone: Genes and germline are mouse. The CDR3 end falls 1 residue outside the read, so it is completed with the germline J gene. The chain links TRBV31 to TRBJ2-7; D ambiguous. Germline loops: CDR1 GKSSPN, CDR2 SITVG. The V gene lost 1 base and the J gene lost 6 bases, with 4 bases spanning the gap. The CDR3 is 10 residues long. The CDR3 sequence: CAWSQFEQYF. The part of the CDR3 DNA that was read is TGTGCCTGGAGTCAATTTGAACAGTAC.

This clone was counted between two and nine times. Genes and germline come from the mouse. CDR3 bases read: TGTGCCAGCAGCCGAGACAGGGCTGAACAGTAC. It translates to CASSRDRAEQY. Given in full, the CDR3 is CASSRDRAEQYF. The chain carries TRBV19 and TRBJ2-7, with 7 bases matching TRBD1. Coverage ceases 1 residue before the CDR3 finishes, and the germline J gene fills in the end. The CDR3 extends over 12 amino acids. J gave up 6 bases and V 5 bases, and 5 bases lay outside the gene matches. Germline CDR1 reads FNHDT; CDR2 reads SITEND (reference sequence).

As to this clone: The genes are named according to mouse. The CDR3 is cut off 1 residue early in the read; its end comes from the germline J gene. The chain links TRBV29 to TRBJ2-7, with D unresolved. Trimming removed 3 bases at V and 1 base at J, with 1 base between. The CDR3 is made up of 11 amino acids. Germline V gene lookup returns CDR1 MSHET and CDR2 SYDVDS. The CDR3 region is CASSLSYEQYF. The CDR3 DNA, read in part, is TGTGCTAGCAGTTTGTCCTATGAACAGTAC.

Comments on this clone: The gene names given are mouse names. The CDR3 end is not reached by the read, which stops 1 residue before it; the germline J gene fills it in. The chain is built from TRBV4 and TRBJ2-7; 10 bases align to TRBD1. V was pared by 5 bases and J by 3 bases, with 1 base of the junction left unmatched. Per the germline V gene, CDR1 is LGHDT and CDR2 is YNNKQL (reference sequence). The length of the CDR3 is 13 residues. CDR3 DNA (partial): TGTGCCAGCAGCCGGGACAGGGGCTATGAACAGTAC. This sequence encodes CASSRDRGYEQY. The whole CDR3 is CASSRDRGYEQYF.

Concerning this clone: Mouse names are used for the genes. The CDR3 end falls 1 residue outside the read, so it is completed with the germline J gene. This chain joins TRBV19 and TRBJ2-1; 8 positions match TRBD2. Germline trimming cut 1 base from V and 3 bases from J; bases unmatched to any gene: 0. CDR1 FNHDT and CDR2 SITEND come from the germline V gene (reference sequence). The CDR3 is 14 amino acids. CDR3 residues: CASSITGGYAEQFF. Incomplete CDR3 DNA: TGTGCCAGCAGTATAACTGGGGGCTATGCTGAGCAGTTC. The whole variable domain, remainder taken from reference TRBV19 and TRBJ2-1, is GGIITQTPKFLIGQEGQKLTLKCQQNFNHDTMYWYRQDSGKGLRLIYYSITENDLQKGDLSEGYDASREKKSSFSLTVTSAQKNEMAVFLCASSITGGYAEQFFGPGTRLTVL.

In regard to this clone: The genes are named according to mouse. The CDR3 here is CASRSGGAGTGQLYF. The CDR3 bases that were read are TGTGCCAGCAGATCAGGGGGCGCGGGCACCGGGCAGCTCTAC. The rearrangement uses TRBV19 and TRBJ2-2; 8 bases map to TRBD1. The read ends 1 residue early relative to the CDR3; the germline J gene fills the gap. V trimming: 5 bases; J trimming: 4 bases; junction bases outside the gene matches: 7. The germline CDR1 and CDR2 sequences are FNHDT and SITEND (reference sequence). This CDR3 contains 15 residues. Filled out from reference TRBV19 and TRBJ2-2, the complete variable domain reads GGIITQTPKFLIGQEGQKLTLKCQQNFNHDTMYWYRQDSGKGLRLIYYSITENDLQKGDLSEGYDASREKKSSFSLTVTSAQKNEMAVFLCASRSGGAGTGQLYFGEGSKLTVL.

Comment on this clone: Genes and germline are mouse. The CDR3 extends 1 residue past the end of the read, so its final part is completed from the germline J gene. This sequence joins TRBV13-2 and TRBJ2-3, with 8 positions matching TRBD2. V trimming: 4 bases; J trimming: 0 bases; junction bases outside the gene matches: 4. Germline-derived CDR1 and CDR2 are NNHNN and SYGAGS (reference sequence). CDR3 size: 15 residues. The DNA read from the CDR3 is TGTGCCAGCGGTCGACTGGGGCTTAGTGCAGAAACGCTGTAT. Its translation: CASGRLGLSAETLY. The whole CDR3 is CASGRLGLSAETLYF.

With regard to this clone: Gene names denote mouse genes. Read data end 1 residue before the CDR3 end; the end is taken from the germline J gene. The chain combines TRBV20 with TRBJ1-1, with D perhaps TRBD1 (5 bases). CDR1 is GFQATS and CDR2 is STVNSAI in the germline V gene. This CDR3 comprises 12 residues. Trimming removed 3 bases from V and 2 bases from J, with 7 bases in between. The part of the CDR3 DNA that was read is TGTGGTGCTAGCCAGGGCAACACAGAAGTCTTC. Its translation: CGASQGNTEVF. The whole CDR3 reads CGASQGNTEVFF.

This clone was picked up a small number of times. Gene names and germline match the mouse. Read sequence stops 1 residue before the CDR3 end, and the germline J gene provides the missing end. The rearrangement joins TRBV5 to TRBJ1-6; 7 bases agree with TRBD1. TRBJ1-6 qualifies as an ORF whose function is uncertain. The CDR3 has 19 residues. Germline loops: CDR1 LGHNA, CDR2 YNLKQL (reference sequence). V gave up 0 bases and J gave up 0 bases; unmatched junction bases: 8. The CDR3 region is CASSQEGGGRFSYNSPLYF. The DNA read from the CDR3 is TGTGCCAGCAGCCAAGAGGGAGGGGGCAGGTTTTCCTATAATTCGCCCCTCTAC.

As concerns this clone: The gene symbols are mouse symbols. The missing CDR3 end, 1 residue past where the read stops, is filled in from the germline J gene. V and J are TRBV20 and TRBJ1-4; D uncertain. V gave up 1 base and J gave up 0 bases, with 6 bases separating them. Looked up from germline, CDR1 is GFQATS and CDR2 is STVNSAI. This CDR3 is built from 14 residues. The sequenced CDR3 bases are TGTGGTGCTAGGGGGGGTGTTTCCAACGAAAGATTATTT. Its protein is CGARGGVSNERLF. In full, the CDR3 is CGARGGVSNERLFF.

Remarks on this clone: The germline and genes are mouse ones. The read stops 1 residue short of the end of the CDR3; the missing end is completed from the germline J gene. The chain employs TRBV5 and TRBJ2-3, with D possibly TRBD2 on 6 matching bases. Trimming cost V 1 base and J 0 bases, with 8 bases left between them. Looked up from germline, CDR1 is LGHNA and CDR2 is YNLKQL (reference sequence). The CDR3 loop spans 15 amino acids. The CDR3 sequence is CASSQGGTSAETLYF. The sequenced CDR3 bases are TGTGCCAGCAGCCAAGGGGGGACTAGTGCAGAAACGCTGTAT.

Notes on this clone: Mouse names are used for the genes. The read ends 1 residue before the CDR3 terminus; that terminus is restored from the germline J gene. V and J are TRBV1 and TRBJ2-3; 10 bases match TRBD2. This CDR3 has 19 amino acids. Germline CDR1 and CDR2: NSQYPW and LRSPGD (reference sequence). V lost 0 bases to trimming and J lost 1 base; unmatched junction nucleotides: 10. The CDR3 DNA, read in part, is TGCACCTGCAGTGCAGATCTCTGGGGGGGCGCGGGAGGTGCAGAAACGCTGTAT. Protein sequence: CTCSADLWGGAGGAETLY. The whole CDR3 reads CTCSADLWGGAGGAETLYF. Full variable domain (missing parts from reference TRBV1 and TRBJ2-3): VTLLEQNPRWRLVPRGQAVNLRCILKNSQYPWMSWYQQDLQKQLQWLFTLRSPGDKEVKSLPGADYLATRVTDTELRLQVANMSQGRTLYCTCSADLWGGAGGAETLYFGSGTRLTVL.

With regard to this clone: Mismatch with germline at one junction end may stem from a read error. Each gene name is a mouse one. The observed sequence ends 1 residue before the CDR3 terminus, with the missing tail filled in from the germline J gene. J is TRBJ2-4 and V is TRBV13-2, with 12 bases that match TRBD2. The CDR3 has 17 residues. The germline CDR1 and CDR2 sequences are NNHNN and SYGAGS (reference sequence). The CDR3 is CASGDGTGGFSQNTLYF. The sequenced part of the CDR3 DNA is TGTGCCAGCGGGGATGGGACTGGGGGGTTTAGTCAAAACACCTTGTAC.

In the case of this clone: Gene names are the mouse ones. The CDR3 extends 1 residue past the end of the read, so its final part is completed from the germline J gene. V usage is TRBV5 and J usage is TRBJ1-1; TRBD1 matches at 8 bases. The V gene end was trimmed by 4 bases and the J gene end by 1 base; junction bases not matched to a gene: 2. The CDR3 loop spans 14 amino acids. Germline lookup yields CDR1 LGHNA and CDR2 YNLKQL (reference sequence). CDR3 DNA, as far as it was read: TGTGCCAGCAGCCTACAGGGGGGAAACACAGAAGTCTTC. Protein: CASSLQGGNTEVF. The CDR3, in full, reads CASSLQGGNTEVFF.

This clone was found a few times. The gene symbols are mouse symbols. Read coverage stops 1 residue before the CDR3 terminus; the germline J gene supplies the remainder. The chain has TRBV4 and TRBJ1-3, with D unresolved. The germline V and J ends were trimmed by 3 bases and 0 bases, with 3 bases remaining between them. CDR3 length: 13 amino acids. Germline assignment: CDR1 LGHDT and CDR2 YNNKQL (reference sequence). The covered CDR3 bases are TGTGCCAGCAGCTATTATTCTGGAAATACGCTCTAT. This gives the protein CASSYYSGNTLY. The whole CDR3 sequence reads CASSYYSGNTLYF. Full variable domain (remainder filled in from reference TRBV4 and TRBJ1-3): ETAVFQTPNYHVTQVGNEVSFNCKQTLGHDTMYWYKQDSKKLLKIMFSYNNKQLIVNETVPRRFSPQSSDKAHLNLRIKSVEPEDSAVYLCASSYYSGNTLYFGEGSRLIVV.

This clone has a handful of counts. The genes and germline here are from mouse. The CDR3 sequence is CASSIAFSYEQYF. The sequenced CDR3 bases are TGTGCCAGCAGTATTGCTTTCTCCTATGAACAGTAC. The chain recombines TRBV19 with TRBJ2-7; D unresolved. The read ends 1 residue early relative to the CDR3; the germline J gene fills the gap. The CDR3 has 13 residues. Germline V gene sequence: CDR1 FNHDT, CDR2 SITEND (reference sequence). V was clipped by 2 bases and J by 0 bases, with 6 bases between them. Supplemented by reference TRBV19 and TRBJ2-7, the full variable domain reads GGIITQTPKFLIGQEGQKLTLKCQQNFNHDTMYWYRQDSGKGLRLIYYSITENDLQKGDLSEGYDASREKKSSFSLTVTSAQKNEMAVFLCASSIAFSYEQYFGPGTRLTVL.

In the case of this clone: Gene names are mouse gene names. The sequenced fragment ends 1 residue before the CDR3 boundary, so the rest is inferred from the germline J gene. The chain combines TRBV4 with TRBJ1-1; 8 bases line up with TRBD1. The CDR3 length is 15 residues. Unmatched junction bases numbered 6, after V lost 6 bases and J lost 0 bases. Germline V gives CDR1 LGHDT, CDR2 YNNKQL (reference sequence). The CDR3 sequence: CASRTGTGTNTEVFF. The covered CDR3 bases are TGTGCCAGCAGAACCGGGACAGGAACAAACACAGAAGTCTTC.

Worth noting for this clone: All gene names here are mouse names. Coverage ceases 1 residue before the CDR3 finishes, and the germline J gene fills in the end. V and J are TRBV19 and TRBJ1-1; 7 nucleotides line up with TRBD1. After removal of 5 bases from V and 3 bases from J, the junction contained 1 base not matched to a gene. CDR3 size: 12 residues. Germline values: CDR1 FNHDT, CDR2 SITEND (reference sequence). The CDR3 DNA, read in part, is TGTGCCAGCAGAACAGGGGACACAGAAGTCTTC. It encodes CASRTGDTEVF. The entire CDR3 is CASRTGDTEVFF.

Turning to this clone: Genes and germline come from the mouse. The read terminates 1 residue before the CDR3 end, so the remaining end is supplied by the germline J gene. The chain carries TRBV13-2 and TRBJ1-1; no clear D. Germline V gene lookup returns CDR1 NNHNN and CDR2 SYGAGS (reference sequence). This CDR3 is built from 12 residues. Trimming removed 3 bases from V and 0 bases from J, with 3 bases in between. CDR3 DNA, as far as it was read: TGTGCCAGCGGTGGCTCAAACACAGAAGTCTTC. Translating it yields CASGGSNTEVF. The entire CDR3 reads CASGGSNTEVFF.